These 9 T cell receptor beta chains were all obtained from the same sample, sequenced in a study of radiotherapy plus CTLA-4 blockade in lung cancer. Method: immunoSEQ multiplex PCR; TCRdb's copy keeps in-frame clones and lacks some. The sample includes roughly 57,000 clones, approximately 82% of them seen just once. The material sequenced was peripheral blood, taken from a patient treated with radiotherapy plus ipilimumab. Source of these receptors: a human donor with non-small cell lung cancer whose response to radiotherapy plus ipilimumab could not be evaluated.

This clone was seen once. The V and J genes are TRBV14 and TRBJ1-3; weak D call: TRBD1 (6 bases). Germline loops: CDR1 SGHDN, CDR2 FVKESK. Trimming shortened V by 3 bases and J by 0 bases, and 12 bases separated the two germline ends. The CDR3 extends over 16 amino acids. CDR3 bases: TGTGCCAGCAGCCAGGCCGGGGGGCTCTCTGGAAACACCATATATTTT. Translating gives CASSQAGGLSGNTIYF.

The chain is built from TRBV11-2 and TRBJ2-1; possibly TRBD1 for D (6 bases). There are 15 residues in the CDR3. Germline values: CDR1 SGHAT, CDR2 FQNNGV. The germline V and J ends were trimmed by 0 bases and 7 bases, with 13 bases remaining between them. The CDR3 region is CASSLEYRAGNEQFF. The CDR3 region has the DNA TGTGCCAGCAGCTTAGAATACAGGGCCGGAAATGAGCAGTTCTTC.

The gene calls are TRBV5-1 and TRBJ1-1; D not resolved. CDR3 size: 14 residues. V was shortened by 4 bases and J by 4 bases, with 14 bases between the two germline ends. CDR1 SGHRS and CDR2 YFSETQ come from the germline V gene. In DNA form, the CDR3 reads TGCGCCAGCAGCCGAGGGCAGAGGGCCACTGAAGCTTTCTTT. It translates to CASSRGQRATEAFF. Filled out from reference TRBV5-1 and TRBJ1-1, the complete variable domain reads KAGVTQTPRYLIKTRGQQVTLSCSPISGHRSVSWYQQTPGQGLQFLFEYFSETQRNKGNFPGRFSGRQFSNSRSEMNVSTLELGDSALYLCASSRGQRATEAFFGQGTRLTVV.

This chain connects TRBV4-1 to TRBJ2-7, with 10 bases aligning to TRBD2. Germline CDR1 reads MGHRA; CDR2 reads YSYEKL. V shed 2 bases and J 2 bases; nucleotides not matched to a gene: 0. The CDR3 has 14 amino acids. The CDR3 DNA reads TGCGCCAGCAGCCAAAGCGGGAGGGCCTACGAGCAGTACTTC. Translation: CASSQSGRAYEQYF.

The rearrangement links TRBV19 to TRBJ1-5; D might be TRBD1 (6 bases). Looked up from germline, CDR1 is LNHDA and CDR2 is SQIVND (reference sequence). The ends were cut back, 5 bases at V and 2 bases at J, with 13 bases in the middle. The CDR3 length is 15 residues. The chain's CDR3 is CASSSARGRNQPQHF. CDR3 sequence (DNA): TGTGCCAGTAGTTCCGCCAGGGGACGCAATCAGCCCCAGCATTTT.

The chain links TRBV6-1 to TRBJ1-3, with D perhaps matching TRBD1 (6 bases). The germline CDR1 and CDR2 sequences are MNHNS and SASEGT. Between the trimmed V and J ends, which lost 6 bases and 10 bases, there was a span of 16 bases. CDR3 length equals 13 residues. CDR3 sequence (DNA): TGTGCCAGCAGAAGGACAGCCACTTATACCATATATTTT. This sequence encodes CASRRTATYTIYF.

The CDR3 DNA sequence: TGTGCCAGCAGGAGCCCGGGACAGGGGGGCACAGATACGCAGTATTTT. Translating gives CASRSPGQGGTDTQYF. V gene TRBV11-2 combines with J gene TRBJ2-3; 11 bases fit TRBD1. Trimming took 6 bases from V and 1 from J; bases not matched to a gene: 6. CDR3 length equals 16 residues. Germline loops: CDR1 SGHAT, CDR2 FQNNGV.

The chain uses TRBV28 and TRBJ2-7; D is ambiguous. V lost 3 bases, J lost 2 bases, and 11 bases lay in between. The CDR3 is 14 residues long. Looked up from germline, CDR1 is MDHEN and CDR2 is SYDVKM. The CDR3 here is CASSLWPPAYEQYF. Here the CDR3 DNA reads TGTGCCAGCAGTTTGTGGCCCCCCGCCTACGAGCAGTACTTC.

The rearrangement uses TRBV18 and TRBJ1-1; D is possibly TRBD1 (5 bases). V lost 3 bases to trimming and J lost 5 bases, with 10 bases between them. CDR1 KGHSH and CDR2 LQKENI come from the germline V gene. There are 13 residues in the CDR3. The CDR3 region is CASSPRGGTEAFF. The CDR3 region has the DNA TGTGCCAGCTCACCGAGGGGAGGGACTGAAGCTTTCTTT.